The 7 T cell receptor beta chains in this list originate from one sample, sequenced in a study of T cells after yellow fever vaccination. TCRdb reanalysed the 5' RACE reads using MiXCR and keeps one entry per CDR3 protein. The sample lists a few hundred thousand distinct CDR3 sequences; roughly 8.6% were seen once. Sample: PBMCs, taken roughly 47 days after the first yellow fever vaccination. These receptors originate from a man younger than 35 who received the YFV17D yellow fever vaccine.

There are a few counts of this clonotype. The chain joins TRBV11-1 to TRBJ1-1; D unclear. The CDR3 is made up of 14 amino acids. V was cut by 7 bases and J by 0 bases, with 12 bases left in between. CDR1 and CDR2 from the germline V gene are SGHAT and FQDESV (reference sequence). The CDR3 bases are TGTGCCAGCATCCGTCCAGGACTGAACACTGAAGCTTTCTTT. Its translation is CASIRPGLNTEAFF.

V usage is TRBV4-1 and J usage is TRBJ2-2; the D gene is possibly TRBD2 (6 bases). The germline gives CDR1 MGHRA, CDR2 YSYEKL. The V end was cut by 1 base, the J end by 5 bases, with 11 bases between. The CDR3 has 15 amino acids. CDR3 residues: CASSQVSGPTGELFF. The CDR3 DNA follows: TGCGCCAGCAGCCAAGTGAGCGGGCCTACCGGGGAGCTGTTTTTT.

This clonotype was counted between two and nine times. This rearrangement joins TRBV12-3 or TRBV12-4 to TRBJ1-2; D is perhaps TRBD1 (5 bases). The CDR3 contains 13 residues. Trimming shortened V by 6 bases and J by 6 bases, and 14 bases separated the two germline ends. CDR3 protein: CASSKGRAHGYTF. The CDR3 DNA follows: TGTGCCAGCAGCAAGGGCAGGGCCCATGGCTACACCTTC.

The CDR3 loop is CSARDHRGISYEQYF. In DNA, the CDR3 is TGCAGTGCTAGAGATCATCGGGGAATCTCCTACGAGCAGTACTTC. The J gene is TRBJ2-7, the V gene TRBV20-1; maybe TRBD2 (5 bases). Per the germline V gene, CDR1 is DFQATT and CDR2 is SNEGSKA (reference sequence). V lost 0 bases to trimming and J lost 0 bases, with 12 bases between them. The CDR3 length is 15 residues.

This clonotype was seen only a few times. The CDR3 sequence: CASSSQFSNQPQHF. For the CDR3, the DNA is TGTGCCAGCAGCTCCCAGTTTAGCAATCAGCCCCAGCATTTT. The gene calls are TRBV7-2 and TRBJ1-5; no reliable D call. This CDR3 has 14 residues. Germline CDR1 reads SGHTA; CDR2 reads FQGNSA. Trimming stripped 4 bases from V and 0 bases from J, with 7 bases between.

A few counts support this clonotype. The chain carries TRBV4-1 and TRBJ2-2; 11 bases are shared with TRBD1. The V and J ends lost 0 bases and 8 bases, in that order; junction bases with no gene match: 8. The CDR3 totals 17 residues. Germline V gives CDR1 MGHRA, CDR2 YSYEKL. CDR3 bases: TGCGCCAGCAGCCAAGAATTGGGGACAGGGGGGGAAGGGGAGCTGTTTTTT. Amino acid sequence: CASSQELGTGGEGELFF.

This clonotype was recorded at least ten times. The chain recombines TRBV20-1 with TRBJ2-7; TRBD2 might be the D (6 bases). This CDR3 comprises 13 residues. Germline values: CDR1 DFQATT, CDR2 SNEGSKA (reference sequence). The V and J ends lost 0 bases and 7 bases respectively, with 13 bases between them. CDR3 region: CSARDVEGMEQYV. The CDR3 DNA follows: TGCAGTGCTAGAGATGTGGAGGGAATGGAGCAGTACGTC.